This T cell receptor (beta chain) was captured by sequencing in a study of shared clonotypes between healthy human individuals. Note on this clone: Its antigen remains unknown.

Each subset's genomic DNA was split evenly across several immunoSEQ plates. Produced via immunoSEQ multiplex PCR; TCRdb's table is partial and in-frame only. The sample carries 630,000 or so clones, more than 95% recorded once. Selected positively for CCR7 and CD45RO-negative, naive CD8 cells excluded terminally differentiated effector memory CD45RA+ cells. Broader study findings: Several donors shared 5% to 5.5% of their naive CD4 clonotypes.

This clonotype was sampled from a man aged 30 to 39 in good health. Sample: naive CD8+ T cells sorted from blood.

The CDR3 region has the DNA TGCAGCGTTCGGGGTCCCTCCTACGAGCAGTACTTC. Encoded protein: CSVRGPSYEQYF. The chain uses TRBV29-1 and TRBJ2-7, with a tentative D call TRBD2 (5 bases). This CDR3 has 12 residues. Trimming pared 5 bases from V and 0 bases from J, leaving 8 bases between. In germline, CDR1 is SQVTM, CDR2 ANQGSEA.